Each of the 21 T cell receptor beta chains below was sequenced from the same sample in a study of T cells in Graves' hyperthyroidism and ophthalmopathy. What was amplified from RNA transcripts were TCR beta CDR3 regions. RT-PCR in the first round (using the HTBI primer set) targeted the TCR CDR3. TCRdb used MiXCR to reprocess the multiplex PCR reads, holding one entry per CDR3 protein. The data show hundreds of thousands of distinct CDR3 sequences, 15% to 20% seen once. The source material was blood. The receptors come from a woman in her thirties with Graves' hyperthyroidism.

V and J are TRBV7-2 and TRBJ1-5; TRBD1 aligns across 7 bases. J gave up 7 bases and V 5 bases, and 5 bases lay outside the gene matches. Germline CDR1 reads SGHTA; CDR2 reads FQGNSA. CDR3 length equals 13 residues. CDR3 in DNA: TGTGCCAGCAGCACACAGGGGTCCCAGCCCCAGCATTTT. It translates to CASSTQGSQPQHF.

This clonotype has at least ten counts. This rearrangement joins TRBV28 to TRBJ1-5; 7 nucleotides agree with TRBD1. V shed 5 bases, J shed 8 bases, and the junction held 12 bases outside the gene matches. The germline V gene has CDR1 MDHEN and CDR2 SYDVKM. The CDR3 has 15 amino acids. The CDR3 here is CASSPRDSLSEPQHF. The CDR3 DNA is TGTGCCAGCAGTCCACGGGACAGCTTAAGTGAGCCCCAGCATTTT.

This clonotype was seen just once. A clone one base away is much larger, so this may be a read error. The gene calls are TRBV6-5 and TRBJ1-2; D gene ambiguous. The CDR3 runs 15 residues. V was shortened by 0 bases and J by 4 bases, with 12 bases between the two germline ends. CDR1 and CDR2 (germline): MNHEY, SVGAGI. CDR3 DNA sequence: TGTGCCAGCAGTTACTCCGGAAGAGGTGTCTATGGCTACACCTTC. This gives the protein CASSYSGRGVYGYTF.

This clonotype was found many times. The gene calls are TRBV6-1 and TRBJ1-1, with 9 bases aligning to TRBD1. Germline lookup yields CDR1 MNHNS and CDR2 SASEGT. V dropped 5 bases and J dropped 3; count of bases not matched to a gene: 22. The CDR3 has 20 residues. The DNA for the CDR3 is TGTGCCAGCAGTTGGCACTATATCCCGGGACAGGGAGTTGGAGACACTGAAGCTTTCTTT. This gives the protein CASSWHYIPGQGVGDTEAFF.

The table lists this clonotype with a few counts. V is TRBV20-1 and J is TRBJ1-2; D remains ambiguous. From germline, CDR1 is DFQATT and CDR2 SNEGSKA (reference sequence). The ends were cut back, 2 bases at V and 8 bases at J, with 12 bases in the middle. The CDR3 covers 12 residues. CDR3 protein: CSARRPGGGYTF. The DNA of the CDR3 is TGCAGTGCTAGACGGCCAGGAGGCGGCTACACCTTC.

This clonotype was counted between two and nine times. This sequence joins TRBV20-1 and TRBJ1-2, with D possibly matching TRBD1 (5 bases). CDR1 DFQATT and CDR2 SNEGSKA come from the germline V gene (reference sequence). CDR3 length: 18 residues. Trimming removed 5 bases from V and 2 bases from J, with 27 bases in between. CDR3 protein: CSALPRTLTTHLNYGYTF. The CDR3 DNA follows: TGCAGTGCTCTCCCCCGGACATTGACCACTCACCTGAACTATGGCTACACCTTC.

This clonotype came up many times. V usage is TRBV28 and J usage is TRBJ1-1, with 7 nucleotides matching TRBD1. The V gene's germline CDR1 is MDHEN and CDR2 SYDVKM. This CDR3 region has 15 residues. J lost 3 bases, V lost 5 bases, and 9 bases had no gene match. The CDR3 nucleotides read TGTGCCAGCAGTCAACAGGGGATGCGTGACACTGAAGCTTTCTTT. Residues: CASSQQGMRDTEAFF.

This clonotype was found many times. This chain links TRBV6-1 with TRBJ2-7, with a tentative D call TRBD1 (6 bases). The CDR3 is 11 amino acids. Germline V lookup: CDR1 MNHNS, CDR2 SASEGT. V was pared by 7 bases and J by 5 bases, with 9 bases between. The CDR3 reads CASTQGNEQYF. CDR3 sequence (DNA): TGTGCCAGCACTCAGGGGAACGAGCAGTACTTC.

The rearrangement links TRBV9 to TRBJ2-1, with D perhaps being TRBD1 or TRBD2 (8 bases each). This CDR3 comprises 15 residues. V was pared by 4 bases and J by 4 bases, with 15 bases between. The V gene's germline CDR1 is SGDLS and CDR2 YYNGEE. Here the CDR3 reads CASSRGGDRYNEQFF. The CDR3 coding sequence is TGTGCCAGCAGCCGGGGGGGGGACAGGTACAATGAGCAGTTCTTC.

The DNA for the CDR3 is TGCGCCAGCAGCGGGACTAGTATAGATACGCAGTATTTT. Residues: CASSGTSIDTQYF. This chain joins TRBV10-2 and TRBJ2-3, with 8 bases aligning to TRBD2. The V segment lost 6 bases and the J segment 5 bases; nucleotides outside the gene matches: 4. Germline values: CDR1 WSHSY, CDR2 SAAADI. The CDR3 length is 13 residues.

The chain uses TRBV12-3 or TRBV12-4 and TRBJ2-7; D gene uncertain. This CDR3 has 13 residues. The V gene lost 1 base and the J gene lost 4 bases, with 8 bases spanning the gap. CDR3 amino acids: CASSLGEHYEQYF. The CDR3 region has the DNA TGTGCCAGCAGTTTAGGGGAACATTACGAGCAGTACTTC.

This clonotype was detected many times. This chain joins TRBV28 and TRBJ2-3, with 9 bases matching TRBD1. V was clipped by 6 bases and J by 6 bases; unmatched bases: 7. The CDR3 length is 14 residues. Per the germline V gene, CDR1 is MDHEN and CDR2 is SYDVKM. The CDR3 reads CASRWDREFDTQYF. DNA of the CDR3: TGTGCCAGCAGGTGGGACAGGGAATTTGATACGCAGTATTTT. The variable domain in full, completed from reference TRBV28 and TRBJ2-3, reads DVKVTQSSRYLVKRTGEKVFLECVQDMDHENMFWYRQDPGLGLRLIYFSYDVKMKEKGDIPEGYSVSREKKERFSLILESASTNQTSMYLCASRWDREFDTQYFGPGTRLTVL.

This clonotype was counted many times. This chain's CDR3 is CASTTSNAPYEQYF. DNA of the CDR3: TGTGCCAGCACCACATCCAACGCCCCCTACGAGCAGTACTTC. This chain joins TRBV7-2 and TRBJ2-7; D unclear. Germline-derived CDR1 and CDR2 are SGHTA and FQGNSA. The CDR3 length is 14 residues. V lost 7 bases and J 2 bases, leaving 15 bases between the germline ends.

In its sample, this clonotype was seen a few times. The V gene is TRBV19, the J gene TRBJ2-7, with 8 bases that match TRBD1. Germline CDR1 is LNHDA and CDR2 is SQIVND (reference sequence). Losses at the gene ends were 3 bases for V and 5 bases for J; bases not matched to a gene: 9. The CDR3 covers 15 residues. CDR3 amino acids: CASSMVQGAPDEQYF. The CDR3 DNA reads as TGTGCCAGTAGTATGGTTCAGGGGGCGCCGGACGAGCAGTACTTC.

There are many counts of this clonotype. The chain carries TRBV6-1 and TRBJ2-7; a possible D gene is TRBD1 (6 bases). Germline V gene sequence: CDR1 MNHNS, CDR2 SASEGT. This CDR3 is 16 amino acids long. The V and J ends lost 6 bases and 2 bases respectively, with 20 bases between them. Written as DNA, the CDR3 is TGTGCCAGCAGGCGGAAGTACGGGACAACCACCTACGAGCAGTACTTC. Its protein is CASRRKYGTTTYEQYF.

This clonotype has ten or more counts. This sequence joins TRBV5-1 and TRBJ2-3, with 10 nucleotides matching TRBD2. Germline loops: CDR1 SGHRS, CDR2 YFSETQ. The CDR3 consists of 16 residues. Unmatched junction bases numbered 10, after V lost 3 bases and J lost 6 bases. This CDR3 is CASSSWTSGALDTQYF. The CDR3, as DNA: TGCGCCAGCAGCTCCTGGACTAGCGGAGCCCTGGATACGCAGTATTTT.

This clonotype has a handful of counts. The gene calls are TRBV4-2 and TRBJ2-1; no firm D call. This CDR3 is built from 13 residues. Between the trimmed V and J ends, which lost 1 base and 10 bases, there was a span of 11 bases. Germline CDR1 is LGHNA and CDR2 is YNFKEQ. CDR3 in DNA: TGTGCCAGCAGCCAAGGGGGAATGGAGGAGCAGTTCTTC. Amino acid sequence: CASSQGGMEEQFF.

Note on this clonotype: Being one base from a much bigger clone, this may be a read error. The chain is built from TRBV5-5 and TRBJ2-7; no reliable D call. CDR1 is SGHKS and CDR2 is YYEKEE in the germline V gene (reference sequence). This CDR3 is built from 13 residues. The DNA for the CDR3 is TGTGCCAGCAGCTCCAGGTTCCAGTACGGGCAGTACTTC. It encodes CASSSRFQYGQYF.

The rearrangement joins TRBV13 to TRBJ1-5; D possibly corresponds to TRBD1 (6 bases). The CDR3 length is 13 residues. Deletions cut 5 bases from V and 6 bases from J, with 11 bases between. CDR1 and CDR2 from the germline V gene are PRHDT and FYEKMQ (reference sequence). CDR3 DNA: TGTGCCAGCAGCCCGGGGGGGGCTCAGCCCCAGCATTTT. It encodes CASSPGGAQPQHF.

A single count supports this clonotype. V is TRBV9 and J is TRBJ2-1; 8 bases agree with TRBD2. This CDR3 has 18 residues. V was clipped by 0 bases and J by 2 bases; unmatched bases: 10. Germline CDR1 reads SGDLS; CDR2 reads YYNGEE. CDR3 sequence reads: CASSVGVRSGGAYNEQFF. The CDR3 region has the DNA TGTGCCAGCAGCGTAGGAGTCAGAAGCGGGGGAGCCTACAATGAGCAGTTCTTC.

The CDR3 coding sequence is TGCAGTGCTAGTGAGGGGCTGGGAGATACGCAGTATTTT. Its translation: CSASEGLGDTQYF. This rearrangement joins TRBV20-1 to TRBJ2-3; possibly TRBD1 or TRBD2 for D (5 bases each). V lost 3 bases, J lost 5 bases, and 12 bases lay in between. The CDR3 spans 13 residues. Germline loops: CDR1 DFQATT, CDR2 SNEGSKA (reference sequence).